The rows below give T cell receptor beta chains drawn from one sample of a study of Tregs in tolerant kidney transplant recipients. Clones were read by immunoSEQ multiplex PCR, and TCRdb kept only the in-frame ones, dropping some. The sample records around 230,000 clones, 84% being singletons. The sequenced sample consisted of CD4+ T cells from blood. These receptors all stem from a human donor in good health. The CDR3 runs from the conserved cysteine through the conserved F or W. D genes are given only for firm matches. Size is stated for part of the rows, as once, few or many counts, or as a class when the clone is expanded.

TGTGCCAGTTGTATCGTCTATGGCTACACCTTC CASCIVYGYTF few TRBJ1-2 TRBV6-6 NA
TGTGCCGGGGTCGAACCCAGGGGGGGACAAGAGACCCAGTACTTC CAGVEPRGGQETQYF few TRBJ2-5 TRBV27 NA
TGTGCCAGCAACCGAGGGGGGTTTTCTGAAGCTTTCTTT CASNRGGFSEAFF NA TRBJ1-1 TRBV7-2 NA
TGCGCCAGCAGCTCCGGGACTAGCGGGTTAGTCTCCTACAATGAGCAGTTCTTC CASSSGTSGLVSYNEQFF NA TRBJ2-1 TRBV5-1 TRBD2
TGTGCCAGCAGTTACTCGAGTATAGATAATTCACCCCTCCACTTT CASSYSSIDNSPLHF NA TRBJ1-6 TRBV6-5 NA
TGTGCCAGCACCTTCCAAGAGGGGAGTATGAACACTGAAGCTTTCTTT CASTFQEGSMNTEAFF NA TRBJ1-1 TRBV5-5 NA
TGCGCCAGCAGTGAGGCACCGGGACTAGCGCAAGAGACCCAGTACTTC CASSEAPGLAQETQYF NA TRBJ2-5 TRBV10-1 TRBD2
TGTGCCAGTAGTATCGCGGGACTGGGTGGGGAGACCCAGTACTTC CASSIAGLGGETQYF once TRBJ2-5 TRBV19 NA
TGTGCCAGGCGTGAGGAGGGCAACACCGGGGAGCTGTTTTTT CARREEGNTGELFF NA TRBJ2-2 TRBV2 NA
TGTGCCTGGAGTCTGATTCCCCGGGACAACCTATACACCTTC CAWSLIPRDNLYTF NA TRBJ1-2 TRBV30 NA